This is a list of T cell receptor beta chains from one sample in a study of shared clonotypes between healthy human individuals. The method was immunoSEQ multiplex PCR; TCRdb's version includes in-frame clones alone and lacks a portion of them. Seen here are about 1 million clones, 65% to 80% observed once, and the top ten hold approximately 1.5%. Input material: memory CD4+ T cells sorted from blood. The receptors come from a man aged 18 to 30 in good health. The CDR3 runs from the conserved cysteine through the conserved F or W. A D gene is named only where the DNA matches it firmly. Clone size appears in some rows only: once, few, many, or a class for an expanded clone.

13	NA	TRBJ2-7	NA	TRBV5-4	TGTGCCAGCAGCTTGGACAATTTCTACGAGCAGTACTTC	CASSLDNFYEQYF
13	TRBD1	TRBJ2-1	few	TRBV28	TGTGCCAGCAAGACAGGGGTGGCCAATGAGCAGTTCTTC	CASKTGVANEQFF
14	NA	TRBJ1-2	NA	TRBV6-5	TGTGCCAGCAGTTACTCAGCAAGTAACTATGGCTACACCTTC	CASSYSASNYGYTF
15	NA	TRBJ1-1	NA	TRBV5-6	TGTGCCGTTGGGGGAGGAAGACAGGCCAACACTGAAGCTTTCTTT	CAVGGGRQANTEAFF
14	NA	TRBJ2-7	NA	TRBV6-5	TGTGCCAGCAGCCCTCGAACGCTCTCCTACGAGCAGTACTTC	CASSPRTLSYEQYF
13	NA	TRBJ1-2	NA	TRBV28	TGTGCCAGTCGGGACCGTTCCGACTATGGCTACACCTTC	CASRDRSDYGYTF
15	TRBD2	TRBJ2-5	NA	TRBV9	TGTGCCAGCAGCGTAGTTGCGGGAGAGAGAGAGACCCAGTACTTC	CASSVVAGERETQYF
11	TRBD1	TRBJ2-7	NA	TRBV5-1	TGCGCCAGCAGCCAGGGGACAGGGGAGTACTTC	CASSQGTGEYF
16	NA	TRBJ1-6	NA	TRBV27	TGTGCCAGCAGTTCGACACCGCGACCCGTTAATTCACCCCTCCACTTT	CASSSTPRPVNSPLHF
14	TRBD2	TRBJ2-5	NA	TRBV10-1	TGCGCCAGCAGTGATAGCGGGGGACAAGAGACCCAGTACTTC	CASSDSGGQETQYF
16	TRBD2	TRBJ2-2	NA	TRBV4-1	TGCGCCAGCAGCCAAATAGCGGGGGGCAACACCGGGGAGCTGTTTTTT	CASSQIAGGNTGELFF
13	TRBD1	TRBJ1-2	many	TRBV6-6	TGTGCCAGCGAACAGGGGGCGAGGAATGGCTACACCTTC	CASEQGARNGYTF
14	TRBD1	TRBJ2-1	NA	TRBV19	TGTGCCAGTCGGACAGGGATAAGCTACAATGAGCAGTTCTTC	CASRTGISYNEQFF
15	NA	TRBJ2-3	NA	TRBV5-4	TGTGCCAGCAGCTTGGTCAGGGGGGGCACAGATACGCAGTATTTT	CASSLVRGGTDTQYF
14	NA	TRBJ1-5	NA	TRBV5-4	TGTGCCAGCAGCTTGTGGGGGAGCAATCAGCCCCAGCATTTT	CASSLWGSNQPQHF
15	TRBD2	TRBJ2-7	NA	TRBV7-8	TGTGCCAGCAGCCCAGCGGCGGGGGGGCCCTACGAGCAGTACTTC	CASSPAAGGPYEQYF
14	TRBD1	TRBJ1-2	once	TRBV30	TGTGCCTGGAGCGTCATGGACAGGGTGCGAGGGTACACCTTC	CAWSVMDRVRGYTF
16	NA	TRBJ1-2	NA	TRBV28	TGTGCCAGCAGTTCCACCCTGAGAGCCCGGTCCCATGGCTACACCTTC	CASSSTLRARSHGYTF
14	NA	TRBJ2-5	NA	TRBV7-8	TGTGCCAGCAGCTTAGGGGCAGGTCTAGAGACCCAGTACTTC	CASSLGAGLETQYF
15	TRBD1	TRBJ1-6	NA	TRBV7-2	TGTGCCAGCAGCTTAGCCGGGACAGGGGACTCACCCCTCCACTTT	CASSLAGTGDSPLHF
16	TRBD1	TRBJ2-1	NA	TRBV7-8	TGTGCCAGCAGCTTTCCCGGGACAGGTAGCTACAATGAGCAGTTCTTC	CASSFPGTGSYNEQFF
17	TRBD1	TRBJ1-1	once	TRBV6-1	TGTGCCAGCAGTGCATACGGGACAGGGGACATGAACACTGAAGCTTTCTTT	CASSAYGTGDMNTEAFF
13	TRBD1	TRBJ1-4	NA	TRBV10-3	TGTGCCATCAAGGCAGGGGGAAATGAAAAACTGTTTTTT	CAIKAGGNEKLFF
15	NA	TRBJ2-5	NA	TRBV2	TGTGCCAGCGGCGGTGTGCGGGGAAGTTTGGAGACCCAGTACTTC	CASGGVRGSLETQYF
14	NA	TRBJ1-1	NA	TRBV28	TGTGCCAGCAGTTACTCAGGGAAAAGGACTGAAGCTTTCTTT	CASSYSGKRTEAFF
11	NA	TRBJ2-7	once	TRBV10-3	TGTGCCACGGCTGTCGGTCAGGAGCAGTACTTC	CATAVGQEQYF
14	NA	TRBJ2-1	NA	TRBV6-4	TGTGCCAGCAGTGTGATCGCGGGGGCGGGTGAGCAGTTCTTC	CASSVIAGAGEQFF
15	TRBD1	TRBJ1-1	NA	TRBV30	TGTGCCTGGAGTAGAACCGCCGGGACAGTCCTTATCGCTTTCTTT	CAWSRTAGTVLIAFF
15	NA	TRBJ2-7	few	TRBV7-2	TGTGCCAGCAGCCAGTCTCCGGGACCTCAAAGAGAGCAGTACTTC	CASSQSPGPQREQYF
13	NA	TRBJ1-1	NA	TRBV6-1	TGTGCCAGCAGATCGCACGGGAACACTGAAGCTTTCTTT	CASRSHGNTEAFF
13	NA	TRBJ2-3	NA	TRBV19	TGTGCCAGTTCCCCGGCCTACACAGATACGCAGTATTTT	CASSPAYTDTQYF
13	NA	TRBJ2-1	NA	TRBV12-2	TGTGCAAGTCGCTTCCACCGGTACAATGAGCAGTTCTTC	CASRFHRYNEQFF
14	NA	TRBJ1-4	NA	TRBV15	TGTGCCACCAGCTACCCCGTCGGGGCTGAAAAACTGTTTTTT	CATSYPVGAEKLFF
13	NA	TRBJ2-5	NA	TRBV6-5	TGTGCCAGCCTACCGCCGGGGCAAGAGACCCAGTACTTC	CASLPPGQETQYF
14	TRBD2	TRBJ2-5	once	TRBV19	TGTGCCAGTACTCAAACCGGACTAGAAGAGACCCAGTACTTC	CASTQTGLEETQYF
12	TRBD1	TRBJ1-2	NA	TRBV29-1	TGCAGCGTAGGACAGGGGAGGGATGGCTACACCTTC	CSVGQGRDGYTF
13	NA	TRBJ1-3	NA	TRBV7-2	TGTGCCAGCAGCTTTTCGGTTAGCTACACCATATATTTT	CASSFSVSYTIYF
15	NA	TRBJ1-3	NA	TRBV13	TGTGCCAGCAGCCGCGCGGGCCTGGCTGGAAACACCATATATTTT	CASSRAGLAGNTIYF
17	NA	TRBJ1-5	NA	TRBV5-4	TGTGCCAGCAGCTTGTTAAAAAGGGGCCTTAGCAATCAGCCCCAGCATTTT	CASSLLKRGLSNQPQHF
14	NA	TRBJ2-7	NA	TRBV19	TGTGCCAGTAGTATAACAGGGAGTGCCTACGAGCAGTACTTC	CASSITGSAYEQYF
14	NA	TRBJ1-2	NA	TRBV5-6	TGTGCCAGCAGCTTGGGGCAGCTTAACTATGGCTACACCTTC	CASSLGQLNYGYTF
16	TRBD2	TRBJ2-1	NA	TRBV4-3	TGCGCCAGCAGCCAAGAAACAGCGGGAGGGCCGAATGAGCAGTTCTTC	CASSQETAGGPNEQFF
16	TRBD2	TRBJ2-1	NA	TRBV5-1	TGCGCCAGCAGCTCCCGGGGTAGCGGGGGGCGAGGGGAGCAGTTCTTC	CASSSRGSGGRGEQFF
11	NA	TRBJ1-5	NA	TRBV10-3	TGTGCCACCGGGGGTGATCAGCCCCAGCATTTT	CATGGDQPQHF
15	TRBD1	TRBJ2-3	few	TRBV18	TGTGCCAGCTCACCTGGGGGACAGAACACAGATACGCAGTATTTT	CASSPGGQNTDTQYF
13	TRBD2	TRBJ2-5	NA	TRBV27	TGTGCCAGCAAAGTGAAGCGGGAGTGGGAGCAGTACTTC	CASKVKREWEQYF
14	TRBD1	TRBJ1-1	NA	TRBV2	TGTGCCAGCAGTGTCCGACAGGGTAACACTGAAGCTTTCTTT	CASSVRQGNTEAFF
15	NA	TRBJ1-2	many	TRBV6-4	TGTGCCAGCCGTCGAGGGGCCACCGGGGGGTATGGCTACACCTTC	CASRRGATGGYGYTF
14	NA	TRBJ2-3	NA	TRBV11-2	TGTGCCAGCAGCTTAGATATCAGCTCCAATACGCAGTATTTT	CASSLDISSNTQYF
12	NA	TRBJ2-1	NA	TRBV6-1	TGTGCCAGCAGTGAAGCGATCACACCGCCGTTCTTC	CASSEAITPPFF
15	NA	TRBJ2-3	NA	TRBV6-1	TGTGCCAGCAGTGAGGCAGGGGTAACGACAGATACGCAGTATTTT	CASSEAGVTTDTQYF
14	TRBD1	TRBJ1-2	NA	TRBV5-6	TGTGCCAGCAGCTTGGGGGGACAGTACTATGGCTACACCTTC	CASSLGGQYYGYTF
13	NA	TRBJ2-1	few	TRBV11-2	TGTGCCAGCAGCTTAGCTCTAGGCAATGAGCAGTTCTTC	CASSLALGNEQFF